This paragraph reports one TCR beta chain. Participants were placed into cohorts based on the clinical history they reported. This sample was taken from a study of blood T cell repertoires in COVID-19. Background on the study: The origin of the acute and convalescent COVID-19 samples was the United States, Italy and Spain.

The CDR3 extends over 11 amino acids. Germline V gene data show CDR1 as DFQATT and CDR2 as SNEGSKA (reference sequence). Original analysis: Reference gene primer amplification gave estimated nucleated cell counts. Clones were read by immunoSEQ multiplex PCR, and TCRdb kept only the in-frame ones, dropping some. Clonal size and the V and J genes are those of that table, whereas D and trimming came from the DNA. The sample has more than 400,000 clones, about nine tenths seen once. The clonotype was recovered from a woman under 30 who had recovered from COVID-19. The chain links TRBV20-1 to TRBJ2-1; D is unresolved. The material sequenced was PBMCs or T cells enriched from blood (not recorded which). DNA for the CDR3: TGCAGCCCTCGCAGAGGATCTGAGCAGTTCTTC. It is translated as CSPRRGSEQFF.